Below, 18 T cell receptor beta chains from the same sample are listed, as sequenced in a study of cytomegalovirus exposure and HLA in healthy donors. PCR amplification relied on 60 Vbeta primers (plus 13 Jbeta primers). The method was immunoSEQ multiplex PCR; TCRdb's version includes in-frame clones alone and lacks a portion of them. Of 110,000 to 150,000 clones listed, over 70% are singletons. The sequencing input was PBMCs. The receptors were sampled from a woman between 40 and 50 years old in good health and CMV-seronegative.

The gene calls are TRBV2 and TRBJ1-2, with 9 bases fitting TRBD1. V shed 6 bases and J 4 bases; nucleotides not matched to a gene: 6. The germline V gene has CDR1 SNHLY and CDR2 FYNNEI. This CDR3 is 14 amino acids long. CDR3 protein: CASRRDREGYGYTF. CDR3 DNA: TGTGCCAGCAGACGGGACAGGGAGGGCTATGGCTACACCTTC. The variable domain in full, completed from reference TRBV2 and TRBJ1-2, reads EPEVTQTPSHQVTQMGQEVILRCVPISNHLYFYWYRQILGQKVEFLVSFYNNEISEKSEIFDDQFSVERPDGSNFTLKIRSTKLEDSAMYFCASRRDREGYGYTFGSGTRLTVV.

The CDR3 DNA sequence: TGCGCCAGCAGCTCCGGAGGCTTCTCTGGAAACACCATATATTTT. It codes for CASSSGGFSGNTIYF. The V and J genes are TRBV5-1 and TRBJ1-3; D remains ambiguous. Trimming left V 3 bases short and J 0 bases short, with 10 bases between. CDR1 and CDR2 from the germline V gene are SGHRS and YFSETQ. The CDR3 has 15 amino acids.

This clone was observed a few times. The rearrangement uses TRBV10-2 and TRBJ2-4; tentative D call: TRBD1 (5 bases). With 8 bases removed from V and 0 bases from J, the gap between germline ends came to 17 bases. Germline CDR1 and CDR2: WSHSY and SAAADI. CDR3 length: 16 residues. The CDR3 protein is CASEEGDSLAKNIQYF. CDR3 in DNA: TGCGCCAGCGAGGAAGGGGATTCACTAGCCAAAAACATTCAGTACTTC.

The rearrangement joins TRBV5-6 to TRBJ1-4, with D perhaps matching TRBD1 (5 bases). Germline assignment: CDR1 SGHDT and CDR2 YYEEEE. The V and J ends lost 2 bases and 4 bases respectively, with 24 bases between them. The CDR3 runs 19 residues. The CDR3 coding sequence is TGTGCCAGCAGCTTAATGGGACTCAGGGAGGTAGCGGGTAATGAAAAACTGTTTTTT. Encoded protein: CASSLMGLREVAGNEKLFF. The full variable domain, in which reference TRBV5-6 and TRBJ1-4 provide the parts outside the CDR3, is DAGVTQSPTHLIKTRGQQVTLRCSPKSGHDTVSWYQQALGQGPQFIFQYYEEEERQRGNFPDRFSGHQFPNYSSELNVNALLLGDSALYLCASSLMGLREVAGNEKLFFGSGTQLSVL.

CDR3 DNA sequence: TGTGCCAGCTCCAACGCAGGGACAGGGGGATCTCGCGAGCAGTACTTC. Protein: CASSNAGTGGSREQYF. This rearrangement joins TRBV18 to TRBJ2-7; 11 bases are shared with TRBD1. The junction had 13 bases not matched to a gene; V was cut back by 6 bases and J by 6 bases. CDR3 length: 16 amino acids. The germline gives CDR1 KGHSH, CDR2 LQKENI.

The CDR3 sequence: CASSSGSADEQYF. CDR3 nucleotides: TGTGCCAGCTCATCCGGGTCGGCCGACGAGCAGTACTTC. V usage is TRBV18 and J usage is TRBJ2-7; D is undetermined. This CDR3 is built from 13 residues. V lost 5 bases to trimming and J lost 5 bases, with 13 bases between them. Per germline, CDR1 KGHSH and CDR2 LQKENI.

The chain is built from TRBV11-2 and TRBJ2-1, with 9 bases matching TRBD1. V lost 4 bases to trimming and J lost 2 bases; unmatched junction nucleotides: 3. The CDR3 covers 15 residues. Germline loops: CDR1 SGHAT, CDR2 FQNNGV. In nucleotides, the CDR3 is TGTGCCAGCAGCTCGGGACAGGGCCCCTACAATGAGCAGTTCTTC. Translated, it gives CASSSGQGPYNEQFF.

The rearrangement uses TRBV5-1 and TRBJ2-2; a weak D match, TRBD1 (6 bases). With 4 bases removed from V and 1 base from J, the gap between germline ends came to 14 bases. Germline assignment: CDR1 SGHRS and CDR2 YFSETQ. The CDR3 covers 16 residues. The CDR3 sequence: CASSLHPTGNTGELFF. Written as DNA, the CDR3 is TGCGCCAGCAGCCTCCACCCGACAGGGAACACCGGGGAGCTGTTTTTT.

This chain joins TRBV5-5 and TRBJ2-7, with 7 nucleotides matching TRBD1. Germline CDR1 and CDR2: SGHKS and YYEKEE (reference sequence). The CDR3 loop spans 14 amino acids. V shed 1 base and J 0 bases; nucleotides not matched to a gene: 1. The CDR3 sequence is CASSLWDSSYEQYF. In nucleotides, the CDR3 is TGTGCCAGCAGCTTGTGGGACAGCTCCTACGAGCAGTACTTC.

Notes on this clone: Other DNA sequences in this sample translate to the same CDR3. This chain links TRBV4-1 with TRBJ1-2; D is undetermined. Deletions cut 3 bases from V and 0 bases from J, with 8 bases between. Germline V gene lookup returns CDR1 MGHRA and CDR2 YSYEKL. CDR3 size: 14 residues. The CDR3 DNA follows: TGCGCCAGCAGCCAGGCTTCAGCTAACTATGGCTACACCTTC. It yields the protein CASSQASANYGYTF.

CDR3 in amino acids: CASSLGEGGPDTQYF. The CDR3 DNA reads as TGTGCCAGCAGCTTGGGGGAGGGGGGCCCAGATACGCAGTATTTT. The genes are TRBV5-6 and TRBJ2-3; D is possibly TRBD2 (7 bases). The CDR3 is 15 residues long. Trimming removed 0 bases at V and 4 bases at J, with 12 bases between. Looked up from germline, CDR1 is SGHDT and CDR2 is YYEEEE.

V gene TRBV5-6 combines with J gene TRBJ2-7; D is possibly TRBD2 (6 bases). V was shortened by 0 bases and J by 0 bases, with 13 bases between the two germline ends. The germline V gene encodes CDR1 SGHDT and CDR2 YYEEEE. The CDR3 totals 16 residues. This CDR3 reads CASSLAAGRRSYEQYF. The CDR3 nucleotides read TGTGCCAGCAGCTTGGCTGCGGGGCGGCGCTCCTACGAGCAGTACTTC.

The rearrangement joins TRBV18 to TRBJ2-5, with a possible D match to TRBD1 (5 bases). The V and J ends lost 4 bases and 2 bases respectively, with 17 bases between them. The CDR3 is made up of 16 amino acids. Germline CDR1 KGHSH, CDR2 LQKENI. For the CDR3, the DNA is TGTGCCAGCTCACGGTCTGGGGCTGTAGGGCAAGAGACCCAGTACTTC. Protein: CASSRSGAVGQETQYF. Full variable domain (missing parts from reference TRBV18 and TRBJ2-5): NAGVMQNPRHLVRRRGQEARLRCSPMKGHSHVYWYRQLPEEGLKFMVYLQKENIIDESGMPKERFSAEFPKEGPSILRIQQVVRGDSAAYFCASSRSGAVGQETQYFGPGTRLLVL.

J is TRBJ2-3 and V is TRBV9, with 9 bases that match TRBD2. CDR1 is SGDLS, CDR2 YYNGEE, per germline. The V gene end was trimmed by 5 bases and the J gene end by 1 base; junction bases not matched to a gene: 2. The CDR3 is 14 residues long. The CDR3 DNA reads TGTGCCAGCAGTAGACTAGCGGGCACAGATACGCAGTATTTT. Translating gives CASSRLAGTDTQYF.

The V gene is TRBV6-1, the J gene TRBJ2-3; tentative D call: TRBD1 (5 bases). The V end was cut by 2 bases, the J end by 8 bases, with 8 bases between. Germline CDR1 MNHNS, CDR2 SASEGT. The CDR3 spans 12 residues. CDR3 coding DNA: TGTGCCAGCAGTGAACTAGGGGCTACGCAGTATTTT. This translates into CASSELGATQYF.

This sequence joins TRBV5-1 and TRBJ1-1; 7 bases are a match to TRBD1. Germline loops: CDR1 SGHRS, CDR2 YFSETQ. The trim removed 1 base at V and 5 bases at J, leaving 11 bases unmatched. The CDR3 contains 16 residues. In DNA form, the CDR3 reads TGCGCCAGCAGCTTGAGGTATCAGGGGGTGGATACTGAAGCTTTCTTT. It is translated as CASSLRYQGVDTEAFF. The full variable domain, rest sourced from reference TRBV5-1 and TRBJ1-1, is KAGVTQTPRYLIKTRGQQVTLSCSPISGHRSVSWYQQTPGQGLQFLFEYFSETQRNKGNFPGRFSGRQFSNSRSEMNVSTLELGDSALYLCASSLRYQGVDTEAFFGQGTRLTVV.

V and J are TRBV4-1 and TRBJ2-5; possible D gene TRBD1, 6 bases. V shed 3 bases and J shed 0 bases, with 11 bases lying between them. The CDR3 is made up of 15 amino acids. The germline V gene encodes CDR1 MGHRA and CDR2 YSYEKL. CDR3 loop: CASSQGQRYQETQYF. The CDR3 DNA is TGCGCCAGCAGCCAGGGACAACGGTACCAAGAGACCCAGTACTTC.

V gene TRBV30 combines with J gene TRBJ2-7, with D possibly TRBD1 on 5 matching bases. This CDR3 comprises 14 residues. V shed 0 bases and J shed 5 bases, with 14 bases lying between them. CDR1 and CDR2 (germline): GTSNPN, SVGIG (reference sequence). CDR3 nucleotide sequence: TGTGCCTGGAGTGTAATGAAGGGGTCGGACGAGCAGTACTTC. Translating it yields CAWSVMKGSDEQYF.